Listed below are T cell receptor beta chains from one sample, sequenced in a study of CD4 and CD8 cells across lung adenocarcinoma regions. TCRdb re-called the PCR reads through MiXCR, storing one row per CDR3 protein. The sample comprises some 18,000 distinct CDR3 sequences, around 46% of which are singletons, and around 36% rests with the top ten. The sequenced material came from CD8+ T cells from the margin of a lung tumor. Source of these receptors: a male donor with lung adenocarcinoma. The CD4 and CD8 labels of this study may be unreliable. Both conserved end residues are part of each CDR3. A D gene is named only where the DNA matches it firmly. Clone size appears in some rows only: once, few, many, or a class for an expanded clone.

abundance	d_gene	v_gene	j_gene	CDR3nt	CDR3aa
many	-	TRBV5-1	TRBJ2-7	TGCGCCAGCAGTCCGGGCGTCACCTCCTACGAGCAGTACTTC	CASSPGVTSYEQYF
few	-	TRBV9	TRBJ1-6	TGTGCCAGCAGCGTAGAACAATATAATTCACCCCTCCACTTT	CASSVEQYNSPLHF
-	-	TRBV10-1	TRBJ2-2	TGCGCCAGCAGTCCTCTGGGGGGCACCGATAAGCTGTTTTTT	CASSPLGGTDKLFF
-	TRBD2	TRBV28	TRBJ2-4	TGTGCCAGCAACTCCGGACTAGTGGGAAACATTCAGTACTTC	CASNSGLVGNIQYF
medium-sized	TRBD1	TRBV27	TRBJ2-1	TGTGCCAGCAGCCGGGACAGAAACGCACCAGAGCAGTTCTTC	CASSRDRNAPEQFF
many	TRBD2	TRBV27	TRBJ2-2	TGTGCCAGCAGTTTAGAGGCCTTCGGGGGGGACACCGGGGAGCTGTTTTTT	CASSLEAFGGDTGELFF
few	TRBD2	TRBV10-2	TRBJ2-3	TGCGCCAGCAGTGAACTAGCGGGAGGGAAAAATACGCAGTATTTT	CASSELAGGKNTQYF
-	-	TRBV6-1	TRBJ1-1	TGTGCCAGCAGTGTTAGTGGGGGTGTCACTGAAGCTTTCTTT	CASSVSGGVTEAFF
medium-sized	-	TRBV27	TRBJ2-2	TGTGCCAGCAGCACTCGGGGGCGTAGACTCACCGGGGAGCTGTTTTTT	CASSTRGRRLTGELFF
-	-	TRBV6-1	TRBJ2-4	TGTGCCAGCAGTGAACCGTGGCATGCGGGCCGTGACAAAAACACCCAGTACTTC	CASSEPWHAGRDKNTQYF
few	TRBD1	TRBV11-3	TRBJ2-5	TGTGCCAGCAGTGGGACAGAGGGGACCCAGTACTTC	CASSGTEGTQYF
-	-	TRBV4-2	TRBJ2-5	TGTGCCAGCAGCCCTTCAACACTCCCGGGAGAGACCCAGTACTTC	CASSPSTLPGETQYF
-	-	TRBV10-2	TRBJ1-1	TGCGCCAGCAGTGAGGGAGCTTACACTGAAGCTTTCTTT	CASSEGAYTEAFF
-	-	TRBV6-1	TRBJ2-5	TGTGCGGGGAGGGGGGGGGGTAACCCAGATACCCAGTACTTC	CAGRGGGNPDTQYF
-	TRBD1	TRBV6-1	TRBJ1-2	TGTGCCAGCAGCCGAAAAGGACAGGGGCACTATGGCTACACCTTC	CASSRKGQGHYGYTF
-	TRBD1	TRBV6-1	TRBJ2-7	TGTGCCAGGCGGGACAGGAATACGCAGTACTTC	CARRDRNTQYF
-	-	TRBV25-1	TRBJ2-5	TGTGCCAGCAGTGAATTAAAGGGGAAAGAGACCCAGTACTTC	CASSELKGKETQYF
-	-	TRBV6-4	TRBJ2-5	TGTGCCAGCAGTAAATACCGGGACAAAAGACTCGCTCAAGAGACCCAGTACTTC	CASSKYRDKRLAQETQYF
medium-sized	TRBD1	TRBV6-6	TRBJ1-2	TGTGCCAGCAGTTCGTACAGGGGGTCCTCCAATGGCTACACCTTC	CASSSYRGSSNGYTF
medium-sized	-	TRBV6-1	TRBJ2-7	TGTGCCAGCAAAGGGAGGTCCCTCTACGAGCAGTACTTC	CASKGRSLYEQYF
-	-	TRBV28	TRBJ2-3	TGTGCCAGCAGACGCTGGAAAACGTGGGATACGCAGTATTTT	CASRRWKTWDTQYF
once	-	TRBV6-1	TRBJ2-1	-	CAGSETWAVGTNEQYF
-	TRBD2	TRBV7-7	TRBJ2-3	TGTGCTAGCAGCTTGGGACTAGCGGTGACAGATACGCAGTATTTT	CASSLGLAVTDTQYF
-	TRBD2	TRBV12-3/TRBV12-4	TRBJ2-4	TGTGCCAGCAGTTTGGCGGCTAGCGGGAGTTTAGCCAAAGACACTCAGTACTTC	CASSLAASGSLAKDTQYF
-	TRBD2	TRBV12-3/TRBV12-4	TRBJ2-1	TGTGCCAGCAGTTTAGCGCTCCCGGGACTAGCGGTATACAATGAGCAGTTCTTC	CASSLALPGLAVYNEQFF
-	TRBD1	TRBV10-1	TRBJ2-3	TGCGCGGGGAGTGGGACAGGGGGCCAAGATACCCAGTATTTC	CAGSGTGGQDTQYF
many	TRBD1	TRBV10-2	TRBJ1-1	TGCGCCAGCAGGATGGGACAGGCGCTTGAAGCTTTCTTT	CASRMGQALEAFF
-	-	TRBV10-3	TRBJ2-3	TGTGCCACCTCGGGGTTGCACCGTCGCGACACAGATACGCAGTATTTC	CATSGLHRRDTDTQYF
-	-	TRBV6-1	TRBJ2-4	TGTGCCAGCGGGCTAAGGGCCAAAGACACGCAGTACTTC	CASGLRAKDTQYF
many	-	TRBV6-5	TRBJ2-1	TGTGCCAGCAGTAACTACGAGCAGTTCTTC	CASSNYEQFF
-	-	TRBV6-5	TRBJ1-1	TGTGCCAGCAGTTACCTCGCTGAAGCTTTCTTT	CASSYLAEAFF
-	TRBD1	TRBV6-1	TRBJ2-4	TGTGCCAGGGGACAGTATGGCAAAGATACGCAGTACTTC	CARGQYGKDTQYF
few	-	TRBV6-1	TRBJ2-4	TGTGCCAGGGGGCAGGGAGCCAAAGACACTCAGTATTTC	CARGQGAKDTQYF
-	-	TRBV6-2/TRBV6-3	TRBJ2-5	TGTGCCGGGGGTTGGGGGGGCCGGGACGCAGAGACGCAGTACTTC	CAGGWGGRDAETQYF
-	TRBD1	TRBV12-3/TRBV12-4	TRBJ2-2	TGTGCCAGCAGACGGACAGGGGCGAAAACCGGGGAGCTGTTTTTT	CASRRTGAKTGELFF